A few counts support the clone carrying this TCR beta chain. The antigen is undetermined. TCRdb used MiXCR to reprocess the 5' RACE reads, holding one entry per CDR3 protein. The repertoire holds about 130,000 distinct CDR3 sequences, around 9% seen once, with 3% to 4% in the top ten. The data belong to a study of CD8 T cells in ankylosing spondylitis. The germline V gene has CDR1 ENHRY and CDR2 SYGVKD. CDR3 size: 16 residues. The ends were cut back, 4 bases at V and 5 bases at J, with 21 bases in the middle. Whole-study results and caveats: Matched ankylosing spondylitis synovial fluid reportedly contained a significantly enriched population of disease-linked clones.

This sequence joins TRBV10-3 and TRBJ2-7; D tentatively reads TRBD1 or TRBD2 (6 bases each). The sequence came from a male donor with ankylosing spondylitis or in good health (not recorded which). The sequencing input was blood, either unsorted or a sorted T cell fraction (not recorded which). The CDR3 sequence is CAISGILGGAPHEQYF. The CDR3 nucleotides read TGTGCCATCAGTGGGATTTTGGGGGGCGCCCCCCACGAGCAGTACTTC.